This T cell receptor beta chain was profiled in a study of T cell responses to AZD1222 COVID-19 vaccine. Germline assignment: CDR1 MNHEY and CDR2 SMNVEV (reference sequence). Trimming took 6 bases from V and 0 from J; bases not matched to a gene: 6. CDR3 length: 16 residues. Whole-study findings and limits: The donor cohort was predominantly white British with a female majority, and clonal diversity may have been underestimated. The reported proportion of spike-specific TCRs targeting unmutated variant regions was nearly half. Baseline seropositives among AZD1222 recipients totaled only 5 to 7.

With respect to this clone: What it binds is not known.

TCRdb keeps only in-frame clones here, not all; method: immunoSEQ multiplex PCR. The table has roughly 150,000 clones, around 90% seen once; the top ten hold approximately 2%. The sequencing used peripheral blood, collected 28 days after the second AZD1222 dose. The chain combines TRBV27 with TRBJ2-7; 12 bases are a match to TRBD2. This receptor was obtained from an adult who received the AZD1222 COVID-19 vaccine. The CDR3 DNA sequence: TGTGCCAGCAGAAGACTAGCGGGAGTGATCTCCTACGAGCAGTACTTC. Amino acids: CASRRLAGVISYEQYF.